The rows below give T cell receptor beta chains drawn from one sample of a study of blood T cells in healthy people across ages. TCRdb fed the 5' RACE reads into MiXCR, producing one record per CDR3 protein. This sample has around 870,000 distinct CDR3 sequences; about 28% occur once, and the top ten carry 17%. Sample: blood. These receptor sequences come from a woman of 80 years or more in good health. Each CDR3 is given with its conserved first and last residue. Fields, in order: V gene, clone size, J gene, D gene, CDR3 protein, CDR3 DNA. The D gene is left open where the match is weak. Expanded clones are given a class, and other clones once, few, many or no size at all.

v_gene: TRBV29-1; abundance: many; j_gene: TRBJ1-1; d_gene: NA; CDR3aa: CSVQSGRRGVNTEAFF; CDR3nt: TGCAGCGTTCAAAGCGGACGGAGGGGGGTTAACACTGAAGCTTTCTTT
v_gene: TRBV20-1; abundance: many; j_gene: TRBJ2-3; d_gene: TRBD1; CDR3aa: CSAPGQVRSTDTQYF; CDR3nt: TGCAGTGCCCCCGGACAGGTCCGTAGCACAGATACGCAGTATTTT
v_gene: TRBV3-1; abundance: NA; j_gene: TRBJ2-5; d_gene: NA; CDR3aa: CASSQGLGNQGTQYF; CDR3nt: TGTGCCAGCAGCCAGGGACTTGGAAATCAAGGGACCCAGTACTTC
v_gene: TRBV28; abundance: few; j_gene: TRBJ1-1; d_gene: NA; CDR3aa: CASRQIYTEAFF; CDR3nt: TGTGCCAGCCGACAGATATACACTGAAGCTTTCTTT
v_gene: TRBV4-1; abundance: few; j_gene: TRBJ2-2; d_gene: NA; CDR3aa: CASSQALTGATNTGELFF; CDR3nt: TGCGCCAGCAGCCAAGCCCTCACCGGGGCCACGAACACCGGGGAGCTGTTTTTT
v_gene: TRBV20-1; abundance: few; j_gene: TRBJ2-1; d_gene: NA; CDR3aa: CSARRGRPGSYNEQFF; CDR3nt: TGCAGTGCTAGGAGGGGCCGTCCAGGGTCCTACAATGAGCAGTTCTTC
v_gene: TRBV20-1; abundance: few; j_gene: TRBJ2-7; d_gene: NA; CDR3aa: CSSLTRGEIEQYF; CDR3nt: TGCAGTTCTCTAACCCGGGGCGAGATCGAGCAGTACTTC
v_gene: TRBV18; abundance: many; j_gene: TRBJ1-6; d_gene: TRBD1; CDR3aa: CASSPRTGDNSPLHF; CDR3nt: TGTGCCAGCAGCCCACGGACAGGGGATAATTCACCCCTCCACTTT
v_gene: TRBV24-1; abundance: NA; j_gene: TRBJ2-1; d_gene: TRBD1; CDR3aa: CATSDPDRASYNEQFF; CDR3nt: TGTGCCACCAGTGACCCGGACAGGGCCTCCTACAATGAGCAGTTCTTC
v_gene: TRBV10-2; abundance: NA; j_gene: TRBJ1-1; d_gene: TRBD1; CDR3aa: CASSGGRTGGSKSTEAFF; CDR3nt: TGCGCCAGCAGTGGGGGGAGGACAGGGGGCTCGAAGAGTACTGAAGCTTTCTTT
v_gene: TRBV28; abundance: many; j_gene: TRBJ2-4; d_gene: TRBD1; CDR3aa: CASSSTGEAKNIQYF; CDR3nt: TGTGCCAGCAGTTCAACAGGGGAGGCCAAAAACATTCAGTACTTC
v_gene: TRBV6-2/TRBV6-3; abundance: many; j_gene: TRBJ2-7; d_gene: TRBD2; CDR3aa: CASSRGGSGGTYEQYF; CDR3nt: TGTGCCAGCAGCCGAGGAGGTAGCGGGGGGACCTACGAGCAGTACTTC
v_gene: TRBV12-3/TRBV12-4; abundance: many; j_gene: TRBJ2-3; d_gene: TRBD1; CDR3aa: CASSFAGQGTDTQYF; CDR3nt: TGTGCCAGCAGCTTTGCAGGACAGGGTACAGATACGCAGTATTTT
v_gene: TRBV9; abundance: few; j_gene: TRBJ1-2; d_gene: NA; CDR3aa: CASSITGQGYTF; CDR3nt: TGTGCCAGCAGCATAACAGGGCAAGGCTACACCTTC
v_gene: TRBV6-5; abundance: many; j_gene: TRBJ2-1; d_gene: NA; CDR3aa: CASSYSGQPYNEQFF; CDR3nt: TGTGCCAGCAGTTACTCGGGACAACCATACAATGAGCAGTTCTTC
v_gene: TRBV5-1; abundance: once; j_gene: TRBJ2-7; d_gene: NA; CDR3aa: CASSEWLGEQYF; CDR3nt: TGCGCCAGCAGCGAATGGTTGGGCGAGCAGTACTTC
v_gene: TRBV20-1; abundance: NA; j_gene: TRBJ1-2; d_gene: TRBD1; CDR3aa: CSAAAGQGLAGTNYGYTF; CDR3nt: TGCAGTGCAGCGGCCGGACAGGGGTTAGCGGGTACTAACTATGGCTACACCTTC
v_gene: TRBV6-2/TRBV6-3; abundance: NA; j_gene: TRBJ2-3; d_gene: NA; CDR3aa: CASSQAFNTDTQYF; CDR3nt: TGTGCCAGCAGTCAGGCATTTAACACAGATACGCAGTATTTT
v_gene: TRBV12-3/TRBV12-4; abundance: NA; j_gene: TRBJ1-1; d_gene: NA; CDR3aa: CASSFQGHTEAFF; CDR3nt: TGTGCCAGCAGTTTTCAGGGGCACACTGAAGCTTTCTTT
v_gene: TRBV2; abundance: few; j_gene: TRBJ2-7; d_gene: NA; CDR3aa: CASSARQGSYEQYF; CDR3nt: TGTGCCAGCAGTGCTAGGCAGGGATCCTACGAGCAGTACTTC